One and the same sample provided the 9 T cell receptor beta chains below, sequenced in a study of cytomegalovirus exposure and HLA in healthy donors. It was with 60 Vbeta and 13 Jbeta primers that the PCR ran. Profiling relied on immunoSEQ multiplex PCR, and the TCRdb table lists in-frame clones only, not all of them. The table shows 95,000 to 130,000 clones, with roughly three fifths occurring only once. The sample was PBMCs. The receptors derive from a woman aged 40 to 55 in good health and CMV-seropositive.

The chain joins TRBV19 to TRBJ2-7; 7 bases align to TRBD2. This CDR3 region has 13 residues. After removal of 6 bases from V and 4 bases from J, the junction contained 6 bases not matched to a gene. In germline, CDR1 is LNHDA, CDR2 SQIVND (reference sequence). CDR3 region: CASSISGAYEQYF. The CDR3 nucleotides read TGTGCCAGTAGCATCAGCGGGGCGTACGAGCAGTACTTC. Filled out from reference TRBV19 and TRBJ2-7, the complete variable domain reads DGGITQSPKYLFRKEGQNVTLSCEQNLNHDAMYWYRQDPGQGLRLIYYSQIVNDFQKGDIAEGYSVSREKKESFPLTVTSAQKNPTAFYLCASSISGAYEQYFGPGTRLTVT.

Only one count was recorded for this clone. V is TRBV9 and J is TRBJ2-1; tentative D call: TRBD2 (6 bases). From germline, CDR1 is SGDLS and CDR2 YYNGEE. The CDR3 runs to 16 residues. V gave up 0 bases and J gave up 0 bases, with 10 bases separating them. The CDR3 region is CASSVGLAVSYNEQFF. CDR3 coding DNA: TGTGCCAGCAGCGTAGGGTTAGCGGTCTCCTACAATGAGCAGTTCTTC.

The chain carries TRBV5-4 and TRBJ2-7; tentative D call: TRBD2 (5 bases). Trimming left V 4 bases short and J 0 bases short, with 11 bases between. The CDR3 loop spans 14 amino acids. CDR1 is SGHNT, CDR2 YYREEE, per germline (reference sequence). The CDR3 here is CASSPGLTSYEQYF. In DNA form, the CDR3 reads TGTGCCAGCAGCCCCGGACTGACCTCCTACGAGCAGTACTTC.

This clone was observed a handful of times. The J gene is TRBJ1-4, the V gene TRBV9; D is undetermined. Per germline, CDR1 SGDLS and CDR2 YYNGEE. The CDR3 loop spans 14 amino acids. Trimming pared 0 bases from V and 2 bases from J, leaving 5 bases between. CDR3 DNA sequence: TGTGCCAGCAGCGTAGATAGTACTAATGAAAAACTGTTTTTT. Amino acid sequence: CASSVDSTNEKLFF.

This clone was seen more than once but under ten times. V and J are TRBV29-1 and TRBJ2-7; D gene uncertain. CDR1 and CDR2 (germline): SQVTM, ANQGSEA. The CDR3 spans 14 residues. CDR3 amino acids: CNQQSIGPDYEQYF. The CDR3 DNA sequence: TGCAACCAACAGAGCATTGGGCCCGACTACGAGCAGTACTTC.

The chain carries TRBV7-9 and TRBJ1-1; D may be TRBD1 (6 bases). In germline, CDR1 is SEHNR, CDR2 FQNEAQ (reference sequence). Trimming shortened V by 2 bases and J by 2 bases, and 12 bases separated the two germline ends. The CDR3 contains 15 residues. CDR3 region: CASSLMWGPNTEAFF. CDR3 coding DNA: TGTGCCAGCAGCTTAATGTGGGGGCCCAACACTGAAGCTTTCTTT.

The chain uses TRBV6-6 and TRBJ2-2; 7 bases are a match to TRBD1. The ends lost 6 bases at V and 2 bases at J; junction bases unmatched: 3. Per germline, CDR1 MNHNY and CDR2 SVGAGI (reference sequence). The length of the CDR3 is 14 residues. The CDR3 protein is CASSRQGNTGELFF. The CDR3 region has the DNA TGTGCCAGCAGCCGACAGGGTAACACCGGGGAGCTGTTTTTT.

The chain joins TRBV4-2 to TRBJ1-1; weak D call: TRBD1 (6 bases). This CDR3 has 15 residues. Germline CDR1 reads LGHNA; CDR2 reads YNFKEQ. V dropped 4 bases and J dropped 0 bases, with 12 bases sitting between them. The CDR3, as DNA: TGTGCCAGCAGCCCACAGGGAAGGGTGAACACTGAAGCTTTCTTT. Protein: CASSPQGRVNTEAFF.

The genes are TRBV6-5 and TRBJ2-1, with TRBD2 identical over 9 bases. The CDR3 contains 11 residues. The J segment lost 12 bases and the V segment lost 8 bases, leaving 5 bases of the junction unmatched. Per the germline V gene, CDR1 is MNHEY and CDR2 is SVGAGI. The CDR3 loop is CASGSGRGQFF. Written as DNA, the CDR3 is TGTGCCAGCGGTAGCGGGAGAGGGCAGTTCTTC.